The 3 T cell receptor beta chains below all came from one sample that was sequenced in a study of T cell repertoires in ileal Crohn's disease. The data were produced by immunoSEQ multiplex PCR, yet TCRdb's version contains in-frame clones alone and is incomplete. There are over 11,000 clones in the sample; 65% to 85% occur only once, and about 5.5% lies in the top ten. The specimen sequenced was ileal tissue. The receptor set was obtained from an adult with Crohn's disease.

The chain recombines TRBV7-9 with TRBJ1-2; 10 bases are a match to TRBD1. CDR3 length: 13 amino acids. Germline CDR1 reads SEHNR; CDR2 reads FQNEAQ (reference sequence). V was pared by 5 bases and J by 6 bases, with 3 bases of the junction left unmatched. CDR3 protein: CASSAGTGDGYTF. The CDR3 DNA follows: TGTGCCAGCAGCGCAGGGACAGGGGATGGCTACACCTTC.

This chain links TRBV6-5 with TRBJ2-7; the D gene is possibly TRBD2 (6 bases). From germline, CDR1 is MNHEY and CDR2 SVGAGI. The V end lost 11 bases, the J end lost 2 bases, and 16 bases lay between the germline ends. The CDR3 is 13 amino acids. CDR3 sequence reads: CAGHKRVTYEQYF. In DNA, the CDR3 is TGTGCCGGCCACAAGCGGGTTACCTACGAGCAGTACTTC.

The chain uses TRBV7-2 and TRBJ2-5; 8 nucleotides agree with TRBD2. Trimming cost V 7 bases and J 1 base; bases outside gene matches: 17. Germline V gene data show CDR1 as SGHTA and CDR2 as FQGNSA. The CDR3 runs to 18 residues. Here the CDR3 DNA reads TGTGCCAGCAAGGCGGGGCTAGCGGGCTTGGGGTTCCAAGAGACCCAGTACTTC. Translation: CASKAGLAGLGFQETQYF.